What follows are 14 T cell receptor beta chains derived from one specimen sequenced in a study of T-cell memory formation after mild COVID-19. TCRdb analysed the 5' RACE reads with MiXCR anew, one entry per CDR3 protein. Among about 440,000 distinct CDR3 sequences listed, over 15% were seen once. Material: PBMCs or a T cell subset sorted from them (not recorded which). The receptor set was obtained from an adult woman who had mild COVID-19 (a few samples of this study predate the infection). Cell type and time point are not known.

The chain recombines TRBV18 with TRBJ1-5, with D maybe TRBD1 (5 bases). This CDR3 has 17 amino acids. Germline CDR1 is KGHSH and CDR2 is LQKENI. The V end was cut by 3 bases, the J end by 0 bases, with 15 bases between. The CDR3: CASSPQGAGSSNQPQHF. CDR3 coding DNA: TGTGCCAGCTCACCGCAGGGCGCGGGATCTAGCAATCAGCCCCAGCATTTT.

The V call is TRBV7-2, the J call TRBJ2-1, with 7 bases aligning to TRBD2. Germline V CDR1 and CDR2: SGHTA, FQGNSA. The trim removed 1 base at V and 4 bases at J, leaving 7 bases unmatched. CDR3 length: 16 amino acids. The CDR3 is CASSLGEGPTYNEQFF. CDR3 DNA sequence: TGTGCCAGCAGCTTAGGGGAGGGTCCCACTTACAATGAGCAGTTCTTC.

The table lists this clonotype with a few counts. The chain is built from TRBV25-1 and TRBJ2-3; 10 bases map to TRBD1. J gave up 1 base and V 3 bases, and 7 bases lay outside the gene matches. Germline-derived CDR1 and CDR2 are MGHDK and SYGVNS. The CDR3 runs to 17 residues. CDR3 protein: CASSESPGTGGTDTQYF. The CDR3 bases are TGTGCCAGCAGTGAGTCCCCCGGGACAGGGGGCACAGATACGCAGTATTTT.

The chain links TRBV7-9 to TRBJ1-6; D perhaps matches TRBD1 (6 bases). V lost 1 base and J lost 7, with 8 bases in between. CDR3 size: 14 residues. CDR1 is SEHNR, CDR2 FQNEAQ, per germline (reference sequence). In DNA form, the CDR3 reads TGTGCCAGCAGCTTAGAAACAGGGAATTCACCCCTCCACTTT. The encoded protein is CASSLETGNSPLHF.

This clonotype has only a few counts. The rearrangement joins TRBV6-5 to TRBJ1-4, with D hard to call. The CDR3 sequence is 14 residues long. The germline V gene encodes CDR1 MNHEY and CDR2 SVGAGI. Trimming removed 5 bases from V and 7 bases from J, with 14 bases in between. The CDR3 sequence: CASSRSNLGEKLFF. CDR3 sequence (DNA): TGTGCCAGCAGTCGTAGTAATTTGGGTGAAAAACTGTTTTTT.

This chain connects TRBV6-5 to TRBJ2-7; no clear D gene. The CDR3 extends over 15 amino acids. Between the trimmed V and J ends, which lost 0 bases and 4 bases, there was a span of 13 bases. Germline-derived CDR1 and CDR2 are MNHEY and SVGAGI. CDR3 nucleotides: TGTGCCAGCAGTTACTCACCAGGAGCCCAGTACGAGCAGTACTTC. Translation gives CASSYSPGAQYEQYF.

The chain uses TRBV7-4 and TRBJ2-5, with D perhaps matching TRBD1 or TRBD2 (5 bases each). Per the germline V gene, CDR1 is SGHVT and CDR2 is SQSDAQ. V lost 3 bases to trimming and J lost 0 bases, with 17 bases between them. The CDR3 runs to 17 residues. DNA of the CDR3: TGTGCCAGCAGCTTCTGGCCGGGACCAGAATACCAAGAGACCCAGTACTTC. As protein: CASSFWPGPEYQETQYF.

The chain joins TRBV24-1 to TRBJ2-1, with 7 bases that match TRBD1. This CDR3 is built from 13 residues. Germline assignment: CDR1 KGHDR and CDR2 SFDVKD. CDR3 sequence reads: CAAGGTLGFQQFF. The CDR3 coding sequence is TGTGCTGCAGGGGGAACCCTCGGGTTTCAGCAGTTCTTC.

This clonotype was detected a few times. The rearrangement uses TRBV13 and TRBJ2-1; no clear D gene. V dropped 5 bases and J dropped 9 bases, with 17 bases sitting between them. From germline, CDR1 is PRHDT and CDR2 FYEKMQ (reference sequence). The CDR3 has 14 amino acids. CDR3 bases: TGTGCCAGCAGCCCAGGTCTCGCGAACGGTGAGCAGTTCTTC. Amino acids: CASSPGLANGEQFF.

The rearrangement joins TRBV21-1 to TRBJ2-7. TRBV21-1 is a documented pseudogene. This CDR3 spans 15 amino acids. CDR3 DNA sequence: TGTGCCAGCAGCAAAAAGGTCGCAGGAGCGCCCGAGCAGTACTTC. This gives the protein CASSKKVAGAPEQYF.

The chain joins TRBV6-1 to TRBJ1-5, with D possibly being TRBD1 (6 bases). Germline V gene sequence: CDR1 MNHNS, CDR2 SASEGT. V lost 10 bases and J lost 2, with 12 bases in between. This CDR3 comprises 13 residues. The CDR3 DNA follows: TGTGCCACTCTACAGGGAGGCAATCAGCCCCAGCATTTT. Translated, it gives CATLQGGNQPQHF.

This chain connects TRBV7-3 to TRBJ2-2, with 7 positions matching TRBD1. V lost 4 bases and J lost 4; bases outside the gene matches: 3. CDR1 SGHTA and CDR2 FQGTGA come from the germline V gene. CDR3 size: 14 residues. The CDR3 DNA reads TGTGCCAGCAGCTCGGGGACAGCCACCGGGGAGCTGTTTTTT. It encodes CASSSGTATGELFF.

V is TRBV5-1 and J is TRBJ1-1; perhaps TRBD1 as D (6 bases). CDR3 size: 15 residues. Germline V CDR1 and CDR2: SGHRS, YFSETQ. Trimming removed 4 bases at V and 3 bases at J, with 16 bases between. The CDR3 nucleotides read TGCGCCAGCAGCCTAAGACAGGTCCAGGACACTGAAGCTTTCTTT. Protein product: CASSLRQVQDTEAFF.

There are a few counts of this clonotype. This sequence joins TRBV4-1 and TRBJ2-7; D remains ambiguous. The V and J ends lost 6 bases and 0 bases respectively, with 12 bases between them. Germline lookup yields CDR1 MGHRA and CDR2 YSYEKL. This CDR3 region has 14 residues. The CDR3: CASRLVISSYEQYF. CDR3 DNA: TGCGCCAGCAGACTTGTCATTAGCTCCTACGAGCAGTACTTC.